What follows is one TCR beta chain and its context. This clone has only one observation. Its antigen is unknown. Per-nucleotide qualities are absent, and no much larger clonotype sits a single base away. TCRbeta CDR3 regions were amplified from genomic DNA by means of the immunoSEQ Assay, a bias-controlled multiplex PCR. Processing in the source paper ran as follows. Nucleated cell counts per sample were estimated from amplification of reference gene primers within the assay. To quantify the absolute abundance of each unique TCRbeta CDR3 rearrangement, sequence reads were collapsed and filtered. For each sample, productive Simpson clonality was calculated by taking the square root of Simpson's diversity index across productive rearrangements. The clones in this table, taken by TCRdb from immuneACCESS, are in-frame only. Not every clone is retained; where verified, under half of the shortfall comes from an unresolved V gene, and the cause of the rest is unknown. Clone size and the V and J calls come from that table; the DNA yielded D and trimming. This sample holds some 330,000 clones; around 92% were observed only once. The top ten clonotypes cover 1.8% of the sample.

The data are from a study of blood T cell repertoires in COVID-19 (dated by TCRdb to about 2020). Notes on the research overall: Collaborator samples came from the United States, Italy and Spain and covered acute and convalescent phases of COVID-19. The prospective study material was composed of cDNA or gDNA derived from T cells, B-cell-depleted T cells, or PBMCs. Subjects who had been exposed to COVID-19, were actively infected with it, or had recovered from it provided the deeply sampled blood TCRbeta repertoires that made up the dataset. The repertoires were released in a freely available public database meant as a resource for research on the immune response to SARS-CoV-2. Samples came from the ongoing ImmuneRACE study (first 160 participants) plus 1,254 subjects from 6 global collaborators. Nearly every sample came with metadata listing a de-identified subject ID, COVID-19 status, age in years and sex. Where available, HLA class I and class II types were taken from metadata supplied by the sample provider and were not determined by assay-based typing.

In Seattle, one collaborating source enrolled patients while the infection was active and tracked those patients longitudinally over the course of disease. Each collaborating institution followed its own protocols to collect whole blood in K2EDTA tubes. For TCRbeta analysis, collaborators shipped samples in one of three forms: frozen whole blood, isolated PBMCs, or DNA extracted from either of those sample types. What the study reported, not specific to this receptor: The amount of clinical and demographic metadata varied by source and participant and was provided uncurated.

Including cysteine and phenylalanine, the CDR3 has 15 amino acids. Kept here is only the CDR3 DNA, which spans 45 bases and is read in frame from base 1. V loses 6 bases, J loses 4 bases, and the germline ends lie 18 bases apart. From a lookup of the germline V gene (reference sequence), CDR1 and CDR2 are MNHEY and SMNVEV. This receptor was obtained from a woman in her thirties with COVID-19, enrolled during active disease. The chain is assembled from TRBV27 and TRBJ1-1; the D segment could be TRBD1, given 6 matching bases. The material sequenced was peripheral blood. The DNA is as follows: TGTGCCAGCAGACCCCACAGGGTGGGCTTCACTGAAGCTTTCTTT. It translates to CASRPHRVGFTEAFF.